This T cell receptor (beta chain) stems from a study of T-cell memory formation after mild COVID-19. Findings of the study overall: Mainly in CM and EM were contracting CD4+ clones; CD8+ were in EMRA. Certain responding clones were present in pre-infection memory, suggesting participation of cross-reactive memory. Specificity for SARS-CoV-2 was not confirmed among the second-wave clones peaking on day 37.

From germline, CDR1 is LNHDA and CDR2 SQIVND (reference sequence). CDR3 length: 17 residues. The junction had 11 bases not matched to a gene; V was cut back by 6 bases and J by 1 base. This clonotype was counted a few times. Antigen specificity is unknown. A single record per CDR3 protein comes from TCRdb applying MiXCR to the 5' RACE reads. Of around 340,000 distinct CDR3 sequences in the sample, roughly 15% were seen once. The chain carries TRBV19 and TRBJ1-1, with 10 bases matching TRBD1. The TCR originated in a man younger than 35 who had mild COVID-19 (a few samples of this study predate the infection). Cell type and time point are not known. Sequenced: PBMCs or a T cell subset sorted from them (not recorded which). CDR3 nucleotides: TGTGCCAGTAGAACGAGCCGGGACAGGGGCCGGAACACTGAAGCTTTCTTT. It translates to CASRTSRDRGRNTEAFF.